The TCR beta chain under discussion was sequenced for a study of T-cell reconstitution after alpha-beta-depleted transplantation in children. The CDR3 totals 16 residues. Germline CDR1 and CDR2: ENHRY and SYGVKD. V lost 0 bases and J 3 bases, leaving 11 bases between the germline ends. In this sample, this clonotype turned up a few times. For TCRbeta, the library was prepared with unique molecular identifiers. TCRdb recomputed calls from the PCR reads with MiXCR, one row per CDR3 protein. Among approximately 350,000 distinct CDR3 sequences listed, 15% to 20% were seen once. The input for sequencing was PBMCs, mostly from graft donor cells, taken 360 days after TCRalphabeta/CD19-depleted stem cell transplant. The sequence derives from a male patient aged 2 to 10 who had a stem cell transplant for acute lymphoblastic leukemia, so the T cells may come from the graft donor. The chain uses TRBV10-3 and TRBJ2-2; a weak D match, TRBD2 (6 bases). The CDR3 sequence: CAISESTAGHTGELFF. As DNA, the CDR3 is TGTGCCATCAGTGAGTCGACAGCGGGCCACACCGGGGAGCTGTTTTTT.